The source of this T cell receptor (beta chain) is a study of blood T cells in healthy people across ages. The study, taken as a whole, reports: From one million sequenced T cells, diversity estimates were lower bounds. Per-million-T-cell TCR beta diversity fell roughly linearly with age.

Concerning this clonotype itself: The antigen is unknown.

Deletions cut 5 bases from V and 0 bases from J, with 11 bases between. The CDR3 loop spans 15 amino acids. The germline CDR1 and CDR2 sequences are MDHEN and SYDVKM. Primed by a sample-barcoded 5' primer and a J-beta primer mix, a second PCR proceeded for about 6 to 11 cycles. A single record per CDR3 protein comes from TCRdb applying MiXCR to the 5' RACE reads. The repertoire holds 800,000 to 950,000 distinct CDR3 sequences, with 25% to 30% as singletons. In addition, the sample was reused for a study of T cells of mothers and their children. As reported in that work: Relative to unrelated pairs, biologically related mother-child dyads exhibited marginally greater, non-significant overlap.

The sequence was obtained from a woman in her thirties or forties in good health. The sample was blood. J is TRBJ2-4 and V is TRBV28; no definite D call. The CDR3 DNA is TGTGCCAGCAGTGGTGCCCACCTAGCCAAAAACATTCAGTACTTC. It yields the protein CASSGAHLAKNIQYF.